This TCR beta chain comes out of a study of cytomegalovirus exposure and HLA in healthy donors. The PCR employed 60 Vbeta primers together with 13 Jbeta primers. The method was immunoSEQ multiplex PCR; TCRdb's version includes in-frame clones alone and lacks a portion of them. The repertoire has roughly 150,000 clones, under 70% of them found once; the top ten carry about 10%. The sample consisted of PBMCs. This receptor was identified in a man aged 30-40 years in good health and CMV-seropositive.

Written as DNA, the CDR3 is TGTGCCAGCAGAGACAGGGGACTCTACGAGCAGTACTTC. Its translation: CASRDRGLYEQYF. The V gene is TRBV6-1, the J gene TRBJ2-7; TRBD1 agrees at 8 bases. Germline CDR1 is MNHNS and CDR2 is SASEGT. V was clipped by 6 bases and J by 3 bases; unmatched bases: 4. CDR3 length equals 13 residues.